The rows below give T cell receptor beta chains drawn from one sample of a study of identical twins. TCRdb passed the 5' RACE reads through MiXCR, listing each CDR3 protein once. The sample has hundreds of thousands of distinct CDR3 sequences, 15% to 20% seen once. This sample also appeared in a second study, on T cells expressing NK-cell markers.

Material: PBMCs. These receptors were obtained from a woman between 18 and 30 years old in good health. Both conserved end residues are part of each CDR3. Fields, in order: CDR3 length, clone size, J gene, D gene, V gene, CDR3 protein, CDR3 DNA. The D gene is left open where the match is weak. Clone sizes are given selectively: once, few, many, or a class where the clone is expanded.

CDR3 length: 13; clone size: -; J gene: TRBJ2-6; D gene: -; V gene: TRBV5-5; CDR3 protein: CASSLVGALVLTF; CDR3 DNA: TGTGCCAGCAGCTTGGTGGGGGCCCTGGTCCTGACTTTC
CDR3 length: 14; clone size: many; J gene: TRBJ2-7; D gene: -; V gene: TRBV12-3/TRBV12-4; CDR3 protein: CASSYSGRGYEQYF; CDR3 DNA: TGTGCCAGCAGCTATAGCGGTAGGGGCTACGAGCAGTACTTC
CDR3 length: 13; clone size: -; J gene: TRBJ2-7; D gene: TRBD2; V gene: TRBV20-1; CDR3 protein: CSATEAGGYEQYF; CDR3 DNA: TGCAGTGCTACCGAAGCGGGGGGGTACGAGCAGTACTTC
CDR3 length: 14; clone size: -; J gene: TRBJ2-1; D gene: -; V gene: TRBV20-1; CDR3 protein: CSAISEDYYNEQFF; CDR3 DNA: TGCAGTGCCATTAGCGAGGACTATTACAATGAGCAGTTCTTC
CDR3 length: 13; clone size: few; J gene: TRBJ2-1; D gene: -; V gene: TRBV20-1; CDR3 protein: CSALGEPTNEQFF; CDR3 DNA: TGCAGTGCCCTGGGGGAGCCGACGAATGAGCAGTTCTTC
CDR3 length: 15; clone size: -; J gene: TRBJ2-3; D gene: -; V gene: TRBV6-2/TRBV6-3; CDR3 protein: CASSRGGRNLDTQYF; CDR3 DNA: TGTGCCAGCAGTCGGGGCGGAAGGAACTTAGATACGCAGTATTTT
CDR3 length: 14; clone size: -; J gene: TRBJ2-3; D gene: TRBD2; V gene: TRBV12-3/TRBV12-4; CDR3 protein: CASSTSGGRDTQYF; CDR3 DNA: TGTGCCAGCAGTACTAGCGGGGGGCGAGATACGCAGTATTTT
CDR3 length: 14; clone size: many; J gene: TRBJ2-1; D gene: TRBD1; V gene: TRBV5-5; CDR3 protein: CASSLEQGAGEQFF; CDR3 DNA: TGTGCCAGCAGCTTGGAACAGGGGGCGGGTGAGCAGTTCTTC
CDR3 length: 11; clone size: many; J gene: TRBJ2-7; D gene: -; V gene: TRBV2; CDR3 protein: CASTSSREQYF; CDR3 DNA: TGTGCCAGCACTAGCAGCCGCGAGCAGTACTTC
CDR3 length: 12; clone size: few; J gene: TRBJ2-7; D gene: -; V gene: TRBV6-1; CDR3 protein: CASNYGAYEQYF; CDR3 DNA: TGTGCCAGCAACTATGGTGCCTACGAGCAGTACTTC
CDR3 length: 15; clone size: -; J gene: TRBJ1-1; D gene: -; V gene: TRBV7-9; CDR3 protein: CASSAREPVGTEAFF; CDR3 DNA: TGTGCCAGCAGCGCTAGGGAGCCGGTTGGCACTGAAGCTTTCTTT
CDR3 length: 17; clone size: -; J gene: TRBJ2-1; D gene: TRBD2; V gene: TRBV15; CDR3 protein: CATSRDPSSGAYNEQFF; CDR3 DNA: TGTGCCACCAGCAGAGACCCTAGTAGCGGGGCCTACAATGAGCAGTTCTTC
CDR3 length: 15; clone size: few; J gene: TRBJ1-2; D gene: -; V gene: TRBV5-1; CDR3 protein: CASSTVDSRGGGYTF; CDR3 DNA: TGCGCCAGCAGCACGGTGGACAGTAGGGGAGGTGGCTACACCTTC
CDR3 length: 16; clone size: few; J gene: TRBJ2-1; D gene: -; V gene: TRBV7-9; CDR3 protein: CASSLEGLSSYNEQFF; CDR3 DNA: TGTGCCAGCAGCTTAGAAGGCCTGAGCTCCTACAATGAGCAGTTCTTC
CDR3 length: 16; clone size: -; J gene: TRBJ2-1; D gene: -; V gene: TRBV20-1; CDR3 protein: CSARVPDESSYNEQFF; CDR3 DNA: TGCAGTGCTAGAGTCCCCGACGAGAGCTCCTACAATGAGCAGTTCTTC
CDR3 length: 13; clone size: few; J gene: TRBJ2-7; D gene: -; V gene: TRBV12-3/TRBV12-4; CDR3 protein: CASSAGFPYEQYF; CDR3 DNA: TGTGCCAGCTCCGCGGGGTTCCCCTACGAGCAGTACTTC
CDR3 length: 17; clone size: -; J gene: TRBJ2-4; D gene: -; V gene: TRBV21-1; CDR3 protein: CASSKAVGGFDKNIQYF; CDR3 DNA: TGTGCCAGCAGCAAAGCAGTAGGGGGTTTCGACAAAAACATTCAGTACTTC
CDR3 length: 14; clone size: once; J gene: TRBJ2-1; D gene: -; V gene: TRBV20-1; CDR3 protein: CSARSAGPNNEQFF; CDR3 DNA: TGCAGTGCTAGATCCGCGGGACCAAACAATGAGCAGTTCTTC
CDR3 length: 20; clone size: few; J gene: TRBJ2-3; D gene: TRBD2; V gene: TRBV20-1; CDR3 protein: CSALQIPGLAGGPNTDTQYF; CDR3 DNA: TGCAGTGCTCTTCAGATCCCGGGACTAGCGGGAGGGCCGAATACAGATACGCAGTATTTT
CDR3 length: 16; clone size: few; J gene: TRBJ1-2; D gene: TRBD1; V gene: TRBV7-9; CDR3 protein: CASSFNIGTGVGGYTF; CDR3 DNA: TGTGCCAGCAGCTTTAATATCGGGACAGGGGTTGGAGGCTACACCTTC
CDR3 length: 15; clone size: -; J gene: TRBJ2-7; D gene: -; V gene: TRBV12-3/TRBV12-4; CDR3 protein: CASRTSRDYSYEQYF; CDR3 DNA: TGTGCCAGCAGGACCAGCAGGGATTACTCCTACGAGCAGTACTTC
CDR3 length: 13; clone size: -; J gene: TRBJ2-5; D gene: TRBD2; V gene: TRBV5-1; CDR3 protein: CASSSGLGATQYF; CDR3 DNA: TGCGCCAGCAGCTCAGGACTAGGGGCGACCCAGTACTTC
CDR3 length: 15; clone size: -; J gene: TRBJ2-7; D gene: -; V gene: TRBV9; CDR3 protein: CASSAGGGFGGEQYF; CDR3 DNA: TGTGCCAGCAGCGCAGGAGGCGGCTTTGGTGGAGAGCAGTACTTC
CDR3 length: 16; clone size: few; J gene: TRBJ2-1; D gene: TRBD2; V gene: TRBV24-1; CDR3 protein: CATSDPGTSNLDEQFF; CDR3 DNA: TGTGCCACCAGTGATCCCGGGACTAGCAATCTCGATGAGCAGTTCTTC
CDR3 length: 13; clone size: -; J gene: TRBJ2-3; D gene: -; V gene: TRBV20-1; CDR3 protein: CSARELRTDTQYF; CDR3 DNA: TGCAGTGCTAGAGAGCTACGCACAGATACGCAGTATTTT
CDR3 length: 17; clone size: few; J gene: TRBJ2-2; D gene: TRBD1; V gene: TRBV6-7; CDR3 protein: CASSYVRTGGKKRELFF; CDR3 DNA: TGTGCCAGCAGTTACGTCCGGACAGGGGGCAAGAAAAGGGAGCTGTTTTTT
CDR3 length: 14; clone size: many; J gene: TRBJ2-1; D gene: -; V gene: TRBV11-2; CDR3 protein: CASSLDYEYNEQFF; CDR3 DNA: TGTGCCAGCAGCTTAGATTACGAATACAATGAGCAGTTCTTC
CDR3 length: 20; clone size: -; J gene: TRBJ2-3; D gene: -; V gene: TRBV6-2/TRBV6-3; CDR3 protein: CASSYSPPGAPRSVPDTQYF; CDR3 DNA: TGTGCCAGCAGTTACTCCCCCCCAGGGGCGCCCAGGTCCGTCCCAGATACGCAGTATTTT
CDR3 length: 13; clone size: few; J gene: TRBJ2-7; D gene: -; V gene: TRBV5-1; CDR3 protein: CASGQTGSYEQYF; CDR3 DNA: TGCGCCAGCGGACAAACAGGGTCCTACGAGCAGTACTTC
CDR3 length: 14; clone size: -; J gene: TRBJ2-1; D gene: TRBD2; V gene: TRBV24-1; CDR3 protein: CATSGAGPYNEQFF; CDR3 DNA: TGTGCCACCAGTGGAGCGGGGCCCTACAATGAGCAGTTCTTC
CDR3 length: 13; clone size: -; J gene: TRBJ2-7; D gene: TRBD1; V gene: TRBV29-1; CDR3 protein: CSVTGTGRNEQYF; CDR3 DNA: TGCAGCGTTACCGGGACAGGGCGGAACGAGCAGTACTTC
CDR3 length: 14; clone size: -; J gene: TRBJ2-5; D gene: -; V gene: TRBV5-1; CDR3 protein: CASSFLGVEETQYF; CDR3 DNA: TGCGCCAGCAGCTTTCTCGGGGTCGAAGAGACCCAGTACTTC
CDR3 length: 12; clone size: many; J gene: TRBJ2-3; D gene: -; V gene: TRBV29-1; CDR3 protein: CSVEDGQDTQYF; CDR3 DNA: TGCAGCGTTGAAGATGGACAGGATACGCAGTATTTT
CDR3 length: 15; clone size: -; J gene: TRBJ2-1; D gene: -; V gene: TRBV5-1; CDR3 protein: CASSSAAVSYNEQFF; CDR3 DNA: TGCGCCAGCAGCTCGGCGGCGGTCTCCTACAATGAGCAGTTCTTC
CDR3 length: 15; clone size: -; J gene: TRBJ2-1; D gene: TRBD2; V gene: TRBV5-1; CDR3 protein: CASSLTGVGGNEQFF; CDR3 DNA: TGCGCCAGCAGCTTGACGGGCGTGGGAGGGAATGAGCAGTTCTTC
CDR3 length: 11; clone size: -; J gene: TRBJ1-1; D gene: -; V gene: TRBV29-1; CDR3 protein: CSVPEDTEAFF; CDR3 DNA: TGCAGCGTTCCCGAAGACACTGAAGCTTTCTTT
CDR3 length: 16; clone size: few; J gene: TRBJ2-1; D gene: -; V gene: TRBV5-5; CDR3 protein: CASSLGARTYYNEQFF; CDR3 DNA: TGTGCCAGCAGCTTGGGGGCGCGGACCTACTACAATGAGCAGTTCTTC
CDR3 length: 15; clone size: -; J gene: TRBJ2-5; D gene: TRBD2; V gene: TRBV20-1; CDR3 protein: CSASISGLGAETQYF; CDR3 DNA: TGCAGTGCTAGTATTAGCGGGTTAGGGGCAGAGACCCAGTACTTC
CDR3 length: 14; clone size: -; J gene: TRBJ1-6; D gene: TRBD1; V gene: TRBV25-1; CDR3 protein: CASRDRPQGSPLHF; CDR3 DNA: TGTGCCAGCAGGGACAGGCCCCAGGGGTCACCCCTCCACTTT
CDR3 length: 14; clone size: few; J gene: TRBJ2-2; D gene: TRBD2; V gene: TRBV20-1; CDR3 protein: CSAPRTSGTGELFF; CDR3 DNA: TGCAGTGCTCCAAGGACTAGCGGGACCGGGGAGCTGTTTTTT
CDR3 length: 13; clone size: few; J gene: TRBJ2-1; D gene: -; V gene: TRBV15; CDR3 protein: CATSGRVGNEQFF; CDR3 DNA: TGTGCCACCAGCGGCAGGGTCGGCAATGAGCAGTTCTTC
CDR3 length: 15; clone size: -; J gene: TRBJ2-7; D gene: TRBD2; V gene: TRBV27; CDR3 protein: CASSFRGGSAYEQYF; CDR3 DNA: TGTGCCAGCAGTTTTAGGGGCGGGAGCGCCTACGAGCAGTACTTC
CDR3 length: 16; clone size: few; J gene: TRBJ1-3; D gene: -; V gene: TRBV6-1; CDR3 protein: CASRRSRDQVGNTIYF; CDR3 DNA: TGTGCCAGCAGGCGTAGTCGTGACCAGGTTGGAAACACCATATATTTT
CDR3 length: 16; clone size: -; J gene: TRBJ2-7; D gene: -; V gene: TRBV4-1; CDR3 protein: CASSQLAPGGIYEQYF; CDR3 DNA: TGCGCCAGCAGCCAACTTGCCCCCGGAGGGATCTACGAGCAGTACTTC
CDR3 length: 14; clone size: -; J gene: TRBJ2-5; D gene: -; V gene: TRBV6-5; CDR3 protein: CASSYGLAAETQYF; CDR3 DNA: TGTGCCAGCAGTTACGGGCTAGCTGCGGAGACCCAGTACTTC